These 3 T cell receptor beta chains share one sample of origin, sequenced in a study of blood T cells in healthy people across ages. For the second PCR, which ran for roughly 7 to 11 cycles, a sample-barcoded 5' primer and a J-beta primer mix were used. TCRdb reprocessed the 5' RACE reads with MiXCR, giving one entry per CDR3 protein. The sample lists around 1.5 million distinct CDR3 sequences; around 59% were seen once. Sequencing was done on a sample of blood. The receptors here all came from a young man in good health.

This clonotype turned up a few times. The gene calls are TRBV29-1 and TRBJ1-2, with a weak D call TRBD1 (5 bases). V was trimmed by 3 bases and J by 4 bases, leaving 12 bases between them. CDR1 and CDR2 from the germline V gene are SQVTM and ANQGSEA. There are 13 residues in the CDR3. In DNA form, the CDR3 reads TGCAGCGTTGACTCAGGGTCCCCCTATGGCTACACCTTC. Translating gives CSVDSGSPYGYTF.

This sequence joins TRBV4-1 and TRBJ2-7; 9 nucleotides align to TRBD2. The ends lost 3 bases at V and 2 bases at J; junction bases unmatched: 8. The CDR3 contains 16 residues. CDR1 and CDR2 from the germline V gene are MGHRA and YSYEKL. Written as DNA, the CDR3 is TGCGCCAGCAGCCAGGACCCGACTAGCGGAGCCTACGAGCAGTACTTC. Residues: CASSQDPTSGAYEQYF.

The rearrangement uses TRBV25-1 and TRBJ2-1, with TRBD2 matching 7 bases. The CDR3 sequence is 16 residues long. V shed 6 bases, J shed 9 bases, and the junction held 17 bases outside the gene matches. CDR1 is MGHDK and CDR2 is SYGVNS in the germline V gene. CDR3 amino acids: CASSPSTSRAWGEQFF. CDR3 bases: TGTGCCAGCAGCCCATCGACTAGCCGTGCGTGGGGTGAGCAGTTCTTC.